These 10 T cell receptor beta chains were sequenced from one sample in a study of T cells in Graves' hyperthyroidism and ophthalmopathy. Amplified TCR beta CDR3 regions derived from RNA transcripts. First-round RT-PCR of the TCR CDR3 relied on the HTBI primer set. TCRdb called the multiplex PCR reads again in MiXCR, with one record for every CDR3 protein. The sample includes around 580,000 distinct CDR3 sequences, 40% to 55% seen only once; the top ten take around 8%. The sample taken for sequencing was peripheral blood or thyroid tissue (not recorded which). All receptors come from a woman younger than 35 with Graves' hyperthyroidism.

For this clonotype: Mismatch with germline at one junction end may stem from a read error. The rearrangement links TRBV20-1 to TRBJ2-2; 9 bases agree with TRBD1. Germline V lookup: CDR1 DFQATT, CDR2 SNEGSKA (reference sequence). This CDR3 is 13 amino acids long. The CDR3 nucleotides are TGCAGTGCTACACAGGGGGCCACCGGGGAGCTGCTTTTT. Amino acid sequence: CSATQGATGELLF.

The chain recombines TRBV29-1 with TRBJ1-2; D is uncertain. Trimming removed 8 bases from V and 8 bases from J, with 12 bases in between. The CDR3 spans 10 residues. Germline V lookup: CDR1 SQVTM, CDR2 ANQGSEA. Here the CDR3 reads CSRDVRGYTF. In nucleotides, the CDR3 is TGCAGCCGAGACGTCCGAGGCTACACCTTC. Variable domain in full (rest from reference TRBV29-1 and TRBJ1-2): SAVISQKPSRDICQRGTSLTIQCQVDSQVTMMFWYRQQPGQSLTLIATANQGSEATYESGFVIDKFPISRPNLTFSTLTVSNMSPEDSSIYLCSRDVRGYTFGSGTRLTVV.

This clonotype showed up many times. V gene TRBV7-8 combines with J gene TRBJ1-5; perhaps TRBD1 as D (6 bases). Per the germline V gene, CDR1 is SGHVS and CDR2 is FQNEAQ. Trimming left V 5 bases short and J 7 bases short, with 15 bases between. The CDR3 contains 14 residues. CDR3 region: CASSPRGPDQPQHF. CDR3 DNA sequence: TGTGCCAGCAGCCCCCGGGGGCCGGACCAGCCCCAGCATTTT.

The DNA for the CDR3 is TGCAGCGTGCGGTACAATGAGCAGTTCTTC. It is translated as CSVRYNEQFF. The chain couples TRBV29-1 to TRBJ1-2; D is uncertain. The closer fit of TRBJ2-1 to the DNA end suggests the J call may be wrong. Germline assignment: CDR1 SQVTM and CDR2 ANQGSEA. CDR3 size: 10 residues.

The CDR3 reads CASSPGTGKNTIYF. CDR3 bases: TGTGCCAGCAGCCCCGGGACAGGGAAAAACACCATATATTTT. V and J are TRBV11-3 and TRBJ1-3; 9 positions match TRBD1. V was clipped by 5 bases and J by 6 bases; unmatched bases: 5. The CDR3 is made up of 14 amino acids. CDR1 is SGHNT and CDR2 is YENEEA in the germline V gene.

This chain connects TRBV5-1 to TRBJ2-3; D perhaps matches TRBD2 (5 bases). In germline, CDR1 is SGHRS, CDR2 YFSETQ. The V and J ends lost 4 bases and 3 bases respectively, with 12 bases between them. The CDR3 extends over 14 amino acids. CDR3 sequence reads: CASSRRTLTDTQYF. CDR3 coding DNA: TGCGCCAGCAGCCGCAGGACTTTGACAGATACGCAGTATTTT.

The chain joins TRBV6-1 to TRBJ2-2, with D maybe TRBD1 (6 bases). The germline V gene encodes CDR1 MNHNS and CDR2 SASEGT. The CDR3 covers 19 residues. V was cut by 5 bases and J by 4 bases, with 26 bases left in between. CDR3 protein: CASSSPPGGGRGGTGELFF. The CDR3 DNA reads TGTGCCAGCAGTTCTCCCCCCGGAGGAGGCCGAGGGGGCACCGGGGAGCTGTTTTTT.

The chain uses TRBV12-3 or TRBV12-4 and TRBJ1-2; TRBD1 matches at 8 bases. The CDR3 sequence is 13 residues long. V shed 10 bases, J shed 7 bases, and the junction held 11 bases outside the gene matches. The CDR3 DNA is TGTGCCATCAACTCACCGGGACAGGCTGGCTACACCTTC. Its protein product is CAINSPGQAGYTF.

This clonotype has at least ten counts. DNA of the CDR3: TGCGCCAGCAGCCACTCGACTAGCGGGGGACAGTACGAGCAGTACTTC. As protein: CASSHSTSGGQYEQYF. The J gene is TRBJ2-7, the V gene TRBV5-1, with 12 nucleotides matching TRBD2. Germline V gene lookup returns CDR1 SGHRS and CDR2 YFSETQ. V gave up 4 bases and J gave up 4 bases; unmatched junction bases: 9. The CDR3 spans 16 residues. Drawing the rest from reference TRBV5-1 and TRBJ2-7, the complete variable domain is KAGVTQTPRYLIKTRGQQVTLSCSPISGHRSVSWYQQTPGQGLQFLFEYFSETQRNKGNFPGRFSGRQFSNSRSEMNVSTLELGDSALYLCASSHSTSGGQYEQYFGPGTRLTVT.

The chain carries TRBV10-3 and TRBJ2-5, with 7 bases identical to TRBD1. This CDR3 has 16 residues. CDR1 is ENHRY, CDR2 SYGVKD, per germline. J was trimmed by 0 bases and V by 6 bases; bases with no gene match: 10. The CDR3 nucleotides read TGTGCCATCAGCCCCGACAGGGCCGGGTACCAAGAGACCCAGTACTTC. Translation: CAISPDRAGYQETQYF.